This TCR beta chain was obtained from a study of monozygotic twins with cystic fibrosis. Findings and caveats of the study: Monozygotic CF twin pairs shared significantly more nucleotide-identical clonotypes than unrelated CF individuals did.

Of note for this clone: The antigen remains unidentified.

Germline V lookup: CDR1 SGHTA, CDR2 FQGNSA. The CDR3 contains 17 residues. J lost 4 bases, V lost 4 bases, and 10 bases had no gene match. Assay used: immunoSEQ multiplex PCR; TCRdb lists only in-frame clones, some missing. This sample has 15,000 to 20,000 clones, with about 97% found just once. This clonotype was obtained from a woman younger than 45 with cystic fibrosis. This rearrangement joins TRBV7-2 to TRBJ1-5, with 10 bases lining up with TRBD1. The specimen was blood. The CDR3 DNA reads as TGTGCCAGCAGCTCCACGGTGGGACAGGGGAAGAATCAGCCCCAGCATTTT. Translated, it gives CASSSTVGQGKNQPQHF. The full variable domain, in which reference TRBV7-2 and TRBJ1-5 provide the parts outside the CDR3, is GAGVSQSPSNKVTEKGKDVELRCDPISGHTALYWYRQSLGQGLEFLIYFQGNSAPDKSGLPSDRFSAERTGGSVSTLTIQRTQQEDSAVYLCASSSTVGQGKNQPQHFGDGTRLSIL.